This entry features one T cell receptor (beta chain) sequence. Its target antigen remains unknown. Per-nucleotide qualities are absent, and no much larger clonotype sits a single base away. This record belongs to a study of T cell changes during pregnancy in multiple sclerosis (dated by TCRdb to the late 2010s). At the level of the whole study: Changes in the T cell repertoire over the course of pregnancy were examined in this study in women with multiple sclerosis.

The CDR3 sequence holds 12 residues, the cysteine and phenylalanine included. Only CDR3 DNA is held: 36 bases, read in frame from base 1. Deletion took 5 bases off V and 2 bases off J, with a span of 6 bases between the germline ends. CDR1 and CDR2, per the germline V gene, are SNHLY and FYNNEI. Preparation of the library involved the immunoSEQ multiplex PCR assay. TCRdb obtained this table from immuneACCESS and retained in-frame rearrangements with V and J assigned. These tables miss some clones; where compared with another copy, unresolved V genes account for less than half of the shortfall, and the remainder is unexplained. A total of around 100,000 clones appear in this sample, about 90% of them only once. In total, the top ten clones hold about 1.6% of the sample.

The V and J genes are TRBV2 and TRBJ2-5; no D gene call is confident. The sequence came from a female donor with multiple sclerosis, enrolled in a pregnancy study. The sample here was peripheral blood, taken in the third trimester of pregnancy. The CDR3 amino acid sequence is: CASSYRQETQYF. The DNA sequence is given as TGTGCCAGCAGTTACAGACAAGAGACCCAGTACTTC. The entire variable domain, with the stretches around the CDR3 drawn from the reference TRBV2 and TRBJ2-5 proteins, is EPEVTQTPSHQVTQMGQEVILRCVPISNHLYFYWYRQILGQKVEFLVSFYNNEISEKSEIFDDQFSVERPDGSNFTLKIRSTKLEDSAMYFCASSYRQETQYFGPGTRLLVL.